The text below deals with one T cell receptor (beta chain). TCRdb's table, derived via immunoSEQ multiplex PCR, lists solely in-frame clones and lacks some. The sample lists about 160,000 clones, around 80% occurring once. This sample stems from a study of blood T cell repertoires in COVID-19. V trimming: 3 bases; J trimming: 8 bases; junction bases outside the gene matches: 1. There are 13 residues in the CDR3. CDR1 is LNHDA, CDR2 SQIVND, per germline (reference sequence). The sample consisted of PBMCs or T cells enriched from blood (not recorded which). This sequence was found in a man between 35 and 55 years old who had recovered from COVID-19. This chain links TRBV19 with TRBJ1-6, with TRBD1 matching over 7 bases. CDR3 in DNA: TGTGCCAGTAGTATTGACAGGGATTCACCCCTCCACTTT. Amino acids: CASSIDRDSPLHF.